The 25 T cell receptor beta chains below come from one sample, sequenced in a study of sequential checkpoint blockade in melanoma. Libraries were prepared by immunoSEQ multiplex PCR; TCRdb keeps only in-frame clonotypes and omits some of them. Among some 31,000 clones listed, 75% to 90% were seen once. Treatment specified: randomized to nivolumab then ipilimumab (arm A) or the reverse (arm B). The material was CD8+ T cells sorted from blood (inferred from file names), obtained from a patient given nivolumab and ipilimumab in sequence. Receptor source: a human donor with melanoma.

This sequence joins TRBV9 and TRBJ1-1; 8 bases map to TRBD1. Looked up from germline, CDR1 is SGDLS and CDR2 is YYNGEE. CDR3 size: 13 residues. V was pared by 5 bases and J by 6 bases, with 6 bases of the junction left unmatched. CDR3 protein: CASRGGQGAEAFF. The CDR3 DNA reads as TGTGCCAGCAGGGGAGGACAGGGTGCTGAAGCTTTCTTT.

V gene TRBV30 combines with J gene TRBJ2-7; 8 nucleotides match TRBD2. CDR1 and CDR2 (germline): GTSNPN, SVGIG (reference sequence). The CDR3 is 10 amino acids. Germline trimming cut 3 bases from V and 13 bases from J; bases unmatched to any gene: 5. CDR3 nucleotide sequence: TGTGCCTGGAGGGGCGGGGGGACTTACTTC. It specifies CAWRGGGTYF.

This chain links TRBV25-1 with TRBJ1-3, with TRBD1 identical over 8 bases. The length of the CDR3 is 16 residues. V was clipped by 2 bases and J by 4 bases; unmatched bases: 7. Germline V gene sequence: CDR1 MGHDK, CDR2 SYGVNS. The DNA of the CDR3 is TGTGCCAGCAGTGAAGGACAGGGTACTGGGGGAAACACCATATATTTT. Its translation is CASSEGQGTGGNTIYF. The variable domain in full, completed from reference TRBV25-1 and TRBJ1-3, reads EADIYQTPRYLVIGTGKKITLECSQTMGHDKMYWYQQDPGMELHLIHYSYGVNSTEKGDLSSESTVSRIRTEHFPLTLESARPSHTSQYLCASSEGQGTGGNTIYFGEGSWLTVV.

CDR3 in DNA: TGCGCCAGCAGCCAAGCCCTCGGGGGTAGATACGAGCAGTACTTC. Translated, it gives CASSQALGGRYEQYF. The rearrangement joins TRBV4-1 to TRBJ2-7; D possibly corresponds to TRBD2 (6 bases). V was clipped by 1 base and J by 4 bases, with 14 bases between them. The germline gives CDR1 MGHRA, CDR2 YSYEKL. This CDR3 is 15 amino acids long.

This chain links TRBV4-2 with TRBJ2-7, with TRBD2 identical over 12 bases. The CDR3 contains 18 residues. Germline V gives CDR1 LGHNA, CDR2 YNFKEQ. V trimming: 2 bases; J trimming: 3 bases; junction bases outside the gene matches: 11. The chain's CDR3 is CASSQPLAGGPIDYEQYF. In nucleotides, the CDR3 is TGTGCCAGCAGCCAACCCCTAGCGGGAGGGCCGATTGACTACGAGCAGTACTTC.

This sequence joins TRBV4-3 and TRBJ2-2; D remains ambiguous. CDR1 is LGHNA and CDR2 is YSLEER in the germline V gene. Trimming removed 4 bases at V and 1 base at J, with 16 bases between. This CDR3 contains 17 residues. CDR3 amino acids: CASSPGMLTVNTGELFF. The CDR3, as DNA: TGCGCCAGCAGCCCAGGTATGCTGACGGTGAACACCGGGGAGCTGTTTTTT.

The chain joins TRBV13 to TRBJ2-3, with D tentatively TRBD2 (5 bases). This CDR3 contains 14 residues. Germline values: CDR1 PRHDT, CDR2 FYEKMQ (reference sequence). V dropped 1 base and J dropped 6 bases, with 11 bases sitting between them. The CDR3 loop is CASSLARGEDTQYF. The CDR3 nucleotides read TGTGCCAGCAGCTTAGCCCGGGGAGAGGATACGCAGTATTTT.

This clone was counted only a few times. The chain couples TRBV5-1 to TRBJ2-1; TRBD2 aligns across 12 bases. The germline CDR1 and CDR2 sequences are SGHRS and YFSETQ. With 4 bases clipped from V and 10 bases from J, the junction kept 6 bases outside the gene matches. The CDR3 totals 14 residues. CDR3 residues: CASSRTSGTREQFF. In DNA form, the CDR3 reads TGCGCCAGCAGCCGGACTAGCGGGACTCGAGAGCAGTTCTTC.

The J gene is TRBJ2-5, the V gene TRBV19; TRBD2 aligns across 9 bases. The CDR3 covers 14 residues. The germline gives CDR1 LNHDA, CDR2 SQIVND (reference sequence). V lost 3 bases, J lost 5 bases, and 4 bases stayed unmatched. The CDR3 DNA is TGTGCCAGTAGTATCAGCGGGGGGCGGGAGACCCAGTACTTC. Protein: CASSISGGRETQYF.

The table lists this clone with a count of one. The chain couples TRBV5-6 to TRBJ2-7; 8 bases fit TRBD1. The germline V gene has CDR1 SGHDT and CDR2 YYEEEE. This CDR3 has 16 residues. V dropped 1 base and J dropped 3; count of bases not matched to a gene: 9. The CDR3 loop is CASSLRPLGQGYEQYF. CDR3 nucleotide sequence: TGTGCCAGCAGCTTGCGGCCGTTAGGACAGGGCTACGAGCAGTACTTC.

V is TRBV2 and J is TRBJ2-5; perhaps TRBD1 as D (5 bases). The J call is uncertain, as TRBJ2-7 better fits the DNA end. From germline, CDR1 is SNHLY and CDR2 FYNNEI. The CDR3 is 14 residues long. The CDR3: CASLRQGRGYEQYF. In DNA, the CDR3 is TGTGCCAGCCTCAGGCAAGGTAGGGGTTACGAGCAGTACTTC.

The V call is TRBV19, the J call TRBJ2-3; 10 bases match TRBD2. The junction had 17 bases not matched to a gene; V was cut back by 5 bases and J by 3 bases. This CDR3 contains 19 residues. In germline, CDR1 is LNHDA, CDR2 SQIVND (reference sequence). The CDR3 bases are TGTGCCAGTAGTCCCGCCGGGACTAGCGCGGGGGGAAGGACAGATACGCAGTATTTT. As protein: CASSPAGTSAGGRTDTQYF.

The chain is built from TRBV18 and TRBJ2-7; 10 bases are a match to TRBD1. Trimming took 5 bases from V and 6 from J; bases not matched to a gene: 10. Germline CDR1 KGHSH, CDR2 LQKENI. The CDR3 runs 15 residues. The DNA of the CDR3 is TGTGCCAGCTCAGGGGACAGGGGTTTAATTTCCGAGCAGTACTTC. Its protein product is CASSGDRGLISEQYF.

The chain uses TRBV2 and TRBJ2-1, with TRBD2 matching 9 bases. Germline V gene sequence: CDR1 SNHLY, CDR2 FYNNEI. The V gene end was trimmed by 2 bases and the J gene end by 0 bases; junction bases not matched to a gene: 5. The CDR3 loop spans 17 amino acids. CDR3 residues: CASSESLAGSSYNEQFF. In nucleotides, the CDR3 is TGTGCCAGCAGTGAAAGTCTAGCGGGAAGCTCCTACAATGAGCAGTTCTTC. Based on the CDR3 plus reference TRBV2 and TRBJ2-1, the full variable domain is EPEVTQTPSHQVTQMGQEVILRCVPISNHLYFYWYRQILGQKVEFLVSFYNNEISEKSEIFDDQFSVERPDGSNFTLKIRSTKLEDSAMYFCASSESLAGSSYNEQFFGPGTRLTVL.

The DNA of the CDR3 is TGTGCCAGCAGCGCCTACGGGGGGTTCACTGAAGCTTTCTTT. Its protein product is CASSAYGGFTEAFF. This chain uses TRBV9 with TRBJ1-1; tentative D call: TRBD1 (5 bases). Germline loops: CDR1 SGDLS, CDR2 YYNGEE. The CDR3 has 14 residues. Trimming removed 3 bases at V and 4 bases at J, with 13 bases between. The whole variable domain, filled in from reference TRBV9 and TRBJ1-1, reads DSGVTQTPKHLITATGQRVTLRCSPRSGDLSVYWYQQSLDQGLQFLIQYYNGEERAKGNILERFSAQQFPDLHSELNLSSLELGDSALYFCASSAYGGFTEAFFGQGTRLTVV.

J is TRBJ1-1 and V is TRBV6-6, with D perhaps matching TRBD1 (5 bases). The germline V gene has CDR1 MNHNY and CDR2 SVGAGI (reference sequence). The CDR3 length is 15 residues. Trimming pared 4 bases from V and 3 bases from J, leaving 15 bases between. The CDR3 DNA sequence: TGTGCCAGCAGTTTCCTGGGGCCACCGGACACTGAAGCTTTCTTT. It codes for CASSFLGPPDTEAFF.

The CDR3 spells CASSYGTGPEQYF. In nucleotides, the CDR3 is TGTGCCAGCAGTTACGGGACAGGGCCCGAGCAGTACTTC. The rearrangement links TRBV6-6 to TRBJ2-7; TRBD1 matches at 9 bases. The CDR3 is 13 amino acids. CDR1 is MNHNY, CDR2 SVGAGI, per germline (reference sequence). V dropped 2 bases and J dropped 6; count of bases not matched to a gene: 2.

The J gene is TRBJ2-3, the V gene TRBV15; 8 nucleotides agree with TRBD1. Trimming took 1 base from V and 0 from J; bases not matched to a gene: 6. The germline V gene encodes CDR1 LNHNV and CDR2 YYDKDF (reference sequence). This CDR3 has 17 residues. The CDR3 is CATSRGTGTFSTDTQYF. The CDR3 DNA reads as TGTGCCACCAGCAGAGGGACAGGGACCTTCAGCACAGATACGCAGTATTTT.

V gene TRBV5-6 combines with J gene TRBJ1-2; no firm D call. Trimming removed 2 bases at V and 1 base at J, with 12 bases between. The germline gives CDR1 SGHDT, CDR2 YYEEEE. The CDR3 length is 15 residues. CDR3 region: CASSFSPGLNYGYTF. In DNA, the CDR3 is TGTGCCAGCAGCTTCTCACCCGGACTTAACTATGGCTACACCTTC.

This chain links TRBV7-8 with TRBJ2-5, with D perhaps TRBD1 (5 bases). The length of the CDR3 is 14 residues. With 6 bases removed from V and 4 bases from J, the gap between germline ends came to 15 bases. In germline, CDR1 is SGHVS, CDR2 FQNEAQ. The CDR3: CASSTRVGSETQYF. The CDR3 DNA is TGTGCCAGCAGTACCAGGGTAGGGTCAGAGACCCAGTACTTC.

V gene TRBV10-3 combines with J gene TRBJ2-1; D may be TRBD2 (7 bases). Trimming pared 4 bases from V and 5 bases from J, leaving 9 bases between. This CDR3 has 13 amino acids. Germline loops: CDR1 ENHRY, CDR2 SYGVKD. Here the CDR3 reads CAISAGGHNEQFF. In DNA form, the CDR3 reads TGTGCCATCAGTGCGGGGGGCCACAATGAGCAGTTCTTC.

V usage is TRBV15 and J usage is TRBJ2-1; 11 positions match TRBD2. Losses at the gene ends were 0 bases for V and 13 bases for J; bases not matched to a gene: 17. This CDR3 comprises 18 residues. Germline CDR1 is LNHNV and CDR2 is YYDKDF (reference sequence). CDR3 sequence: CATSREVVGTSGTMRQFF. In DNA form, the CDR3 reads TGTGCCACCAGCAGAGAAGTTGTGGGGACTAGCGGTACAATGAGACAGTTCTTC.

CDR3 sequence: CASSGTSGSYNEQFF. The CDR3 DNA reads as TGTGCCAGCAGCGGGACTAGCGGGAGTTACAATGAGCAGTTCTTC. The rearrangement links TRBV2 to TRBJ2-1; 14 bases are shared with TRBD2. This CDR3 spans 15 amino acids. V was clipped by 6 bases and J by 4 bases; unmatched bases: 2. Germline V CDR1 and CDR2: SNHLY, FYNNEI.

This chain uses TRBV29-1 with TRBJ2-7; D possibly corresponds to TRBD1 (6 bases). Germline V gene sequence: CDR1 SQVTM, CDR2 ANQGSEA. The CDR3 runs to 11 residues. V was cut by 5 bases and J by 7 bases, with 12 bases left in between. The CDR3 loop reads CSVNRAGEQYF. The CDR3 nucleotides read TGCAGCGTTAACAGGGCCGGAGAGCAGTACTTC.

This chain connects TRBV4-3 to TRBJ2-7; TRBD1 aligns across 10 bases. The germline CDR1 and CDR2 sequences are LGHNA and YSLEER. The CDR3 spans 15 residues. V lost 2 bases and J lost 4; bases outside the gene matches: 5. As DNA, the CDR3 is TGCGCCAGCAGCCAACTGACAGGGGGCGGGTACGAGCAGTACTTC. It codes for CASSQLTGGGYEQYF.